These T cell receptor beta chains were read from a single sample in a study of CD8 T cell repertoires and HIV-1 epitope variants. Some clones are missing from TCRdb's copy, which holds only in-frame ones; the method was immunoSEQ multiplex PCR. The sample holds under 6,500 clones, 55% to 75% seen once. Their antigen targets remain unknown. The sequenced material came from cultured CD8+ T cells derived from PBMCs. The origin of the receptors is a male donor with HIV. The CDR3 runs from the conserved cysteine through the conserved F or W. A D gene is named only where the DNA matches it firmly. Where a row states a size, it is once, few, many or the class of an expanded clone; other rows omit it.

TRBD1,large,TRBV5-6,TRBJ1-2,CASSDPGTGVLGAF,TGTGCCAGCAGCGATCCCGGGACAGGGGTCCTCGGTGCCTTC
.,few,TRBV1,TRBJ2-2,CTSSQGSGGQDTGELFF,TGCACCAGCAGCCAAGGTTCGGGGGGGCAGGACACCGGGGAGCTGTTTTTT
.,.,TRBV29-1,TRBJ2-5,CSVEEVNRGGETQYF,TGCAGCGTTGAAGAAGTGAACAGGGGAGGGGAGACCCAGTACTTC
.,medium-sized,TRBV7-8,TRBJ2-7,CASSPRAGHYEQYF,TGTGCCAGCAGCCCAAGGGCGGGGCACTACGAGCAGTACTTC
.,once,TRBV27,TRBJ2-4,CASSLASSANIQYF,TGTGCCAGCAGTTTGGCGAGTTCGGCGAACATTCAGTACTTC
.,.,TRBV5-1,TRBJ2-7,CASSLGPDSYEQYF,TGCGCCAGCAGCTTGGGGCCGGACAGCTACGAGCAGTACTTC
.,.,TRBV28,TRBJ2-7,CASRPLTSLSSYEQYF,TGTGCCAGCAGGCCCCTGACTAGTCTAAGCTCCTACGAGCAGTACTTC
TRBD1,.,TRBV11-1,TRBJ1-2,CASSLGGTGTFYGYTF,TGTGCCAGCAGCTTAGGAGGGACAGGAACCTTCTATGGCTACACCTTC
.,.,TRBV11-2,TRBJ2-7,CASSPGQGSYEQYF,TGTGCCAGCAGCCCGGGGCAGGGCAGCTACGAGCAGTACTTC
TRBD1,.,TRBV7-9,TRBJ2-7,CASSTGQGPLSYEQYF,TGTGCCAGCAGCACCGGACAGGGACCCTTATCCTACGAGCAGTACTTC
TRBD1,few,TRBV5-6,TRBJ1-2,CASSLGGTGGTYTF,TGTGCCAGCAGCTTGGGCGGGACAGGGGGAACCTACACCTTC
TRBD1,few,TRBV19,TRBJ1-4,CASSPPGQGVTNEKLFF,TGTGCCAGTAGTCCCCCTGGACAGGGAGTGACTAATGAAAAACTGTTTTTT
.,.,TRBV13,TRBJ2-1,CASSSTGNNEQFF,TGTGCCAGCAGCTCTACAGGGAACAATGAGCAGTTCTTC
.,.,TRBV19,TRBJ1-1,CASSIDPYSEAFF,TGTGCCAGTAGTATAGATCCGTACTCTGAAGCTTTCTTT
TRBD1,.,TRBV2,TRBJ2-5,CASGSGGETQYF,TGTGCCAGCGGGTCAGGGGGAGAGACCCAGTACTTC
.,.,TRBV27,TRBJ1-1,CASSPDLYEAFF,TGTGCCAGCAGTCCTGATTTGTATGAAGCTTTCTTT
TRBD2,.,TRBV6-5,TRBJ2-1,CASSYSPSGGAREQFF,TGTGCCAGCAGTTACTCTCCTAGCGGGGGGGCCCGTGAGCAGTTCTTC
TRBD2,.,TRBV27,TRBJ2-3,CASSSFGGLAGASTDTQYF,TGTGCCAGCAGTTCATTCGGGGGACTAGCGGGAGCTAGCACAGATACGCAGTATTTT
.,.,TRBV7-2,TRBJ2-3,CAAQAASTDTQYF,TGTGCCGCCCAGGCCGCGAGCACAGATACGCAGTATTTT
.,.,TRBV7-2,TRBJ1-5,CASSLTDDSNQPQHF,TGTGCCAGCAGCTTAACAGACGATAGCAATCAGCCCCAGCATTTT
.,.,TRBV2,TRBJ1-1,CASSEWGGGDTEAFF,TGTGCCAGCAGTGAATGGGGGGGAGGGGACACTGAAGCTTTCTTT
.,few,TRBV30,TRBJ2-7,CAVEGSTYEQYF,TGTGCCGTGGAGGGTAGTACCTACGAGCAGTACTTC
.,once,TRBV6-6,TRBJ1-2,CASSYVRAGGYTF,TGTGCCAGCAGTTACGTGAGGGCGGGGGGCTACACCTTC
.,.,TRBV7-2,TRBJ2-7,CASSLLSTSSYEQYF,TGTGCCAGCAGCTTATTGTCAACCTCATCCTACGAGCAGTACTTC
TRBD1,few,TRBV13,TRBJ1-1,CASSSGQGAGTEAFF,TGTGCCAGCAGCTCGGGACAGGGGGCGGGCACTGAAGCTTTCTTT
TRBD2,few,TRBV5-8,TRBJ2-1,CASSLDSGLDEQFF,TGTGCCAGCAGCTTGGATAGCGGGTTGGATGAGCAGTTCTTC
.,once,TRBV28,TRBJ2-7,CASEPSGPRGLYF,TGTGCCAGCGAACCCTCCGGGCCCCGCGGTTTGTACTTC
TRBD1,.,TRBV2,TRBJ2-1,CASGQGAHNEQFF,TGTGCCAGCGGGCAGGGGGCGCATAATGAGCAGTTCTTC
TRBD2,few,TRBV7-9,TRBJ2-7,CASSPHAGTSGTGSYEQYF,TGTGCCAGCAGCCCCCATGCCGGGACTAGCGGGACCGGCTCCTACGAGCAGTACTTC
TRBD1,once,TRBV27,TRBJ1-1,CASSKSGTANTEAFF,TGTGCCAGCAGCAAATCCGGGACAGCGAACACTGAAGCTTTCTTT
TRBD1,.,TRBV11-2,TRBJ1-1,CASSPTGRTEAFF,TGTGCCAGCAGCCCGACAGGGAGAACTGAAGCTTTCTTT
.,.,TRBV20-1,TRBJ2-7,CSARVDYEQYF,TGCAGTGCTAGAGTGGACTACGAGCAGTACTTC
.,.,TRBV19,TRBJ1-2,CASSSDFTGAYGYTF,TGTGCCAGTAGTTCGGACTTCACGGGAGCCTATGGCTACACCTTC
.,.,TRBV5-1,TRBJ1-1,CASSLAGGYTEAFF,TGCGCCAGCAGCTTGGCCGGGGGGTACACTGAAGCTTTCTTT
.,.,TRBV5-1,TRBJ2-5,CASSLSLTETQYF,TGCGCCAGCAGCCTAAGCCTTACGGAGACCCAGTACTTC
.,.,TRBV7-6,TRBJ2-1,CASSLAGRVAYNEQFF,TGTGCCAGCAGCTTAGCGGGCAGGGTGGCCTACAATGAGCAGTTCTTC
.,.,TRBV5-3,TRBJ1-5,CARSGTDYRALGERNQPQHF,TGTGCCAGAAGCGGTACCGATTACAGGGCCCTGGGCGAGAGGAATCAGCCCCAGCATTTT
.,once,TRBV27,TRBJ2-7,CASSPPEKASYEQYF,TGTGCCAGCAGTCCCCCCGAGAAGGCCTCCTACGAGCAGTACTTC
TRBD1,.,TRBV27,TRBJ1-6,CASSYLGTGNSPLHF,TGTGCCAGCAGCTATCTGGGGACAGGGAATTCACCCCTCCACTTT
.,few,TRBV27,TRBJ2-1,CASSLGQGGYEQFF,TGTGCCAGCAGTTTGGGGCAGGGTGGCTATGAGCAGTTCTTC
.,.,TRBV5-5,TRBJ1-2,CASSIGGEGYTF,TGTGCCAGCAGCATAGGGGGAGAGGGCTACACCTTC
TRBD1,.,TRBV6-5,TRBJ1-5,CASSPGQGSNQPQHF,TGTGCCAGCAGCCCCGGACAGGGCAGCAATCAGCCCCAGCATTTT
.,.,TRBV5-6,TRBJ2-7,CASSHTVGQLTYEQYF,TGTGCCAGCAGCCACACAGTGGGGCAGTTAACCTACGAGCAGTACTTC
.,.,TRBV6-5,TRBJ2-2,CASSYDTNTGELFF,TGTGCCAGCAGTTACGACACCAACACCGGGGAGCTGTTTTTT
TRBD2,.,TRBV7-2,TRBJ2-1,CASSWGGSEQFF,TGTGCCAGCAGCTGGGGAGGGAGTGAGCAGTTCTTC
.,few,TRBV29-1,TRBJ2-1,CSAAFVNDEQFF,TGCAGCGCGGCATTCGTTAACGATGAGCAGTTCTTC
.,.,TRBV4-3,TRBJ2-7,CASSRILDYEQYF,TGCGCCAGCAGCCGTATACTCGACTACGAGCAGTACTTC
TRBD2,once,TRBV11-2,TRBJ2-3,CASSLRGGAIIFTDTQYF,TGTGCCAGCAGCTTACGCGGGGGGGCCATCATTTTCACAGATACGCAGTATTTT
.,.,TRBV7-2,TRBJ2-7,CASSLTRWDEQYF,TGTGCCAGCAGCTTAACACGGTGGGACGAGCAGTACTTC